This T cell receptor beta chain was captured in a study of CD8+CD57+ T cells in acquired aplastic anemia. Genomic DNA templated the TCR beta VDJ and CDR3 profiling. Via MiXCR, TCRdb re-called the reads, giving one row per CDR3 protein. Of around 50,000 distinct CDR3 sequences detected, around 73% appear once; the ten largest clones hold approximately 34%. With respect to this clonotype: As yet, its antigen is unknown.

This CDR3 is 13 amino acids long. The V end lost 6 bases, the J end lost 4 bases, and 12 bases lay between the germline ends. Germline-derived CDR1 and CDR2 are SEHNR and FQNEAQ (reference sequence). Whole-study findings and limits: Significant differences in CD8+ Simpson's diversity were not observed between patients and controls.

The chain joins TRBV7-9 to TRBJ2-5, with D perhaps assigned TRBD1 or TRBD2 (6 bases each). The TCR sequence derives from a human donor in good health, serving as a control. The specimen sequenced was sorted CD4+, CD8+, or CD8+CD57+ T cells (not recorded which) from PBMCs. The CDR3 bases are TGTGCCAGCAGTAGGGGGGCCGCAGAGACCCAGTACTTC. Translating gives CASSRGAAETQYF.